This is a list of T cell receptor beta chains from one sample in a study of identical twins. A single record per CDR3 protein comes from TCRdb applying MiXCR to the 5' RACE reads. Here the sample spans 500,000 to 550,000 distinct CDR3 sequences, approximately 22% being singletons. The sample was also linked to a second study, of T cells expressing NK-cell markers.

Sequenced input: CD4+ T cells sorted from blood. Receptors were obtained from a woman aged 18-30 years in good health. CDR3s include the opening cysteine and the closing phenylalanine or tryptophan. D genes are given only for firm matches. Size is stated for part of the rows, as once, few or many counts, or as a class when the clone is expanded.

j_gene: TRBJ2-7
v_gene: TRBV14
abundance: -
d_gene: -
len: 15
CDR3nt: TGTGCCAGCAGCCAAGATTTCCCGAGACTCTACGAGCAGTACTTC
CDR3aa: CASSQDFPRLYEQYF

j_gene: TRBJ2-6
v_gene: TRBV16
abundance: -
d_gene: -
len: 16
CDR3nt: TGTGCCAGCTTTACTTCGACCGCGAGGGGGGCCAACGTCCTGACTTTC
CDR3aa: CASFTSTARGANVLTF

j_gene: TRBJ1-3
v_gene: TRBV5-8
abundance: -
d_gene: -
len: 15
CDR3nt: TGTGCCAGCAGCCCTAAGGTCTTCTCTGGAAACACCATATATTTT
CDR3aa: CASSPKVFSGNTIYF

j_gene: TRBJ1-1
v_gene: TRBV20-1
abundance: few
d_gene: -
len: 13
CDR3nt: TGCAGTGCTAGCCTCAGGGGAAACACTGAAGCTTTCTTT
CDR3aa: CSASLRGNTEAFF

j_gene: TRBJ2-4
v_gene: TRBV15
abundance: -
d_gene: TRBD1
len: 15
CDR3nt: TGTGCCACCAGCAGAGGGGACAGGGGGAGAAACATTCAGTACTTC
CDR3aa: CATSRGDRGRNIQYF

j_gene: TRBJ2-5
v_gene: TRBV9
abundance: -
d_gene: -
len: 14
CDR3nt: TGTGCCAGCAGCCCCGGAACAGGTCGAGAGACCCAGTACTTC
CDR3aa: CASSPGTGRETQYF

j_gene: TRBJ2-7
v_gene: TRBV5-4
abundance: -
d_gene: -
len: 14
CDR3nt: TGTGCCAGCAGCAGGTGGACTCGCAACTACGAGCAGTACTTC
CDR3aa: CASSRWTRNYEQYF

j_gene: TRBJ2-5
v_gene: TRBV25-1
abundance: few
d_gene: -
len: 12
CDR3nt: TGTGCCAGCAGTAGTGGGTCAGAGACCCAGTACTTC
CDR3aa: CASSSGSETQYF

j_gene: TRBJ2-7
v_gene: TRBV7-2
abundance: few
d_gene: -
len: 15
CDR3nt: TGTGCCAGCAGCTTAGTAGTTGGGGACCCCTACGAGCAGTACTTC
CDR3aa: CASSLVVGDPYEQYF

j_gene: TRBJ2-3
v_gene: TRBV6-5
abundance: once
d_gene: TRBD2
len: 17
CDR3nt: TGTGCCAGCAGTTTAAGCGTAACGGGAGGGAGCACAGATACGCAGTATTTT
CDR3aa: CASSLSVTGGSTDTQYF

j_gene: TRBJ2-1
v_gene: TRBV11-3
abundance: -
d_gene: TRBD2
len: 15
CDR3nt: TGTGCCAGCAGCTTAGTAGCTAGCGGGAGAAATGAGCAGTTCTTC
CDR3aa: CASSLVASGRNEQFF

j_gene: TRBJ2-1
v_gene: TRBV7-2
abundance: few
d_gene: -
len: 16
CDR3nt: TGTGCCAGCAACCGGGCCTCACCTGTACTGGGCAATGAGCAGTTCTTC
CDR3aa: CASNRASPVLGNEQFF

j_gene: TRBJ2-3
v_gene: TRBV20-1
abundance: -
d_gene: TRBD2
len: 13
CDR3nt: TGCAGCCCCGGACTAGCGTACACAGATGCGCAGTATTTT
CDR3aa: CSPGLAYTDAQYF

j_gene: TRBJ2-7
v_gene: TRBV12-3/TRBV12-4
abundance: once
d_gene: -
len: 15
CDR3nt: TGTGCCAGCAGCCGTTCCTGGATAACCTCCTACGAGCAGTACTTC
CDR3aa: CASSRSWITSYEQYF

j_gene: TRBJ1-2
v_gene: TRBV20-1
abundance: -
d_gene: TRBD1
len: 12
CDR3nt: TGCAGTGCTAAGGCAGCAGGGGGTGGCTACACCTTC
CDR3aa: CSAKAAGGGYTF

j_gene: TRBJ2-7
v_gene: TRBV20-1
abundance: -
d_gene: -
len: 13
CDR3nt: TGCAGTGCTAGAGATCAGGGCTCCTACGAGCAGTACTTC
CDR3aa: CSARDQGSYEQYF

j_gene: TRBJ2-1
v_gene: TRBV5-6
abundance: -
d_gene: TRBD2
len: 14
CDR3nt: TGTGCCAGCCGGTGGCGGGAGGGTAACAATGAGCAGTTCTTC
CDR3aa: CASRWREGNNEQFF

j_gene: TRBJ2-1
v_gene: TRBV12-3/TRBV12-4
abundance: -
d_gene: -
len: 14
CDR3nt: TGTGCCAGCAGCCTACTTGGCCCCTACAATGAGCAGTTCTTC
CDR3aa: CASSLLGPYNEQFF

j_gene: TRBJ2-1
v_gene: TRBV13
abundance: -
d_gene: TRBD2
len: 18
CDR3nt: TGTGCCTTCACCTTAGGGGGTACTAGCGGGAGGGGGCGAAATGAGCAGTTCTTC
CDR3aa: CAFTLGGTSGRGRNEQFF

j_gene: TRBJ2-5
v_gene: TRBV7-7
abundance: -
d_gene: -
len: 15
CDR3nt: TGTGCTAGCAGCTCGAGGATGGGGCGCCAAGAGACCCAGTACTTC
CDR3aa: CASSSRMGRQETQYF

j_gene: TRBJ2-1
v_gene: TRBV4-3
abundance: many
d_gene: -
len: 17
CDR3nt: TGCGCCAGCAGCCACAAGATCAGCCCTAGCTCCTACAATGAGCAGTTCTTC
CDR3aa: CASSHKISPSSYNEQFF

j_gene: TRBJ2-3
v_gene: TRBV5-1
abundance: few
d_gene: -
len: 12
CDR3nt: TGCGCCAGCAGCTCTATAGGAGATACGCAGTATTTT
CDR3aa: CASSSIGDTQYF

j_gene: TRBJ2-3
v_gene: TRBV2
abundance: -
d_gene: -
len: 14
CDR3nt: TGTGCCAGCCGACGGGGGGCTACCACAGATACGCAGTATTTT
CDR3aa: CASRRGATTDTQYF

j_gene: TRBJ2-7
v_gene: TRBV29-1
abundance: -
d_gene: -
len: 13
CDR3nt: TGCAGCGTTGGTAGCCAGAGGACCTACGAGCAGTACTTC
CDR3aa: CSVGSQRTYEQYF

j_gene: TRBJ2-1
v_gene: TRBV12-5
abundance: -
d_gene: -
len: 14
CDR3nt: TGTGCTAGTGGTTTAAGGCGGGCCTACAATGAGCAGTTCTTC
CDR3aa: CASGLRRAYNEQFF

j_gene: TRBJ1-1
v_gene: TRBV7-3
abundance: -
d_gene: -
len: 15
CDR3nt: TGTGCCAGCAGCGTAAGCCGGGATCTGAAAACTGAAGCTTTCTTT
CDR3aa: CASSVSRDLKTEAFF

j_gene: TRBJ1-4
v_gene: TRBV20-1
abundance: -
d_gene: -
len: 14
CDR3nt: TGCAGTGCCTCAACTTCCAGTGGGGATGAAAAACTGTTTTTT
CDR3aa: CSASTSSGDEKLFF

j_gene: TRBJ2-6
v_gene: TRBV24-1
abundance: -
d_gene: -
len: 14
CDR3nt: TGTGCCACCAAGACGGCATGGGGGGCCAACGTCCTGACTTTC
CDR3aa: CATKTAWGANVLTF

j_gene: TRBJ2-7
v_gene: TRBV27
abundance: -
d_gene: TRBD2
len: 15
CDR3nt: TGTGCCAGCAGTTCCGAGCGGGAGCCCACTTACGAGCAGTACTTC
CDR3aa: CASSSEREPTYEQYF

j_gene: TRBJ2-5
v_gene: TRBV14
abundance: -
d_gene: -
len: 13
CDR3nt: TGTGCCAGCAGCCAAGTCGGTAGCGGGACCCAGTACTTC
CDR3aa: CASSQVGSGTQYF

j_gene: TRBJ2-2
v_gene: TRBV20-1
abundance: -
d_gene: TRBD2
len: 16
CDR3nt: TGCAGTGCTAGAGATCCGAGCGGGAGAGCCACCGGGGAGCTGTTTTTT
CDR3aa: CSARDPSGRATGELFF

j_gene: TRBJ2-7
v_gene: TRBV10-3
abundance: few
d_gene: -
len: 14
CDR3nt: TGTGCCATCAGTGGAGGGGCAGGGACCCACGAGCAGTACTTC
CDR3aa: CAISGGAGTHEQYF

j_gene: TRBJ1-5
v_gene: TRBV5-1
abundance: -
d_gene: TRBD1
len: 15
CDR3nt: TGCGCCAGCAGCCCGACAGGGGCCCCGAGCCAGCCCCAGCATTTT
CDR3aa: CASSPTGAPSQPQHF

j_gene: TRBJ2-1
v_gene: TRBV6-1
abundance: -
d_gene: -
len: 14
CDR3nt: TGTGCCAGCAGTGGGACTACGGACCTCGGTGAGCAGTTCTTC
CDR3aa: CASSGTTDLGEQFF

j_gene: TRBJ1-2
v_gene: TRBV4-2
abundance: -
d_gene: TRBD1
len: 15
CDR3nt: TGTGCCAGCAGCCAAGTAGGGCAGGGGGTGGATGGCTACACCTTC
CDR3aa: CASSQVGQGVDGYTF

j_gene: TRBJ2-1
v_gene: TRBV7-8
abundance: few
d_gene: TRBD2
len: 16
CDR3nt: TGTGCCAGCAGCTTACTAGCGGGGGGGCTCTACAATGAGCAGTTCTTC
CDR3aa: CASSLLAGGLYNEQFF

j_gene: TRBJ2-1
v_gene: TRBV5-4
abundance: -
d_gene: -
len: 16
CDR3nt: TGTGCCAGCAGCCAACCGGGACACCGCTCCTACAATGAGCAGTTCTTC
CDR3aa: CASSQPGHRSYNEQFF

j_gene: TRBJ1-1
v_gene: TRBV7-9
abundance: -
d_gene: -
len: 14
CDR3nt: TGTGCCAGCATGAATCCGGACCTGATTACTGAAGCTTTCTTT
CDR3aa: CASMNPDLITEAFF

j_gene: TRBJ1-4
v_gene: TRBV12-3/TRBV12-4
abundance: few
d_gene: -
len: 14
CDR3nt: TGTGCCAGCAGTTTCCACAGGGAATATGAAAAACTGTTTTTT
CDR3aa: CASSFHREYEKLFF

j_gene: TRBJ2-2
v_gene: TRBV20-1
abundance: -
d_gene: TRBD1
len: 14
CDR3nt: TGCAGTGCTAGAACTACAGGGGACACCGGGGAGCTGTTTTTT
CDR3aa: CSARTTGDTGELFF

j_gene: TRBJ2-5
v_gene: TRBV7-9
abundance: few
d_gene: -
len: 14
CDR3nt: TGTGCCAGTCCCGAGGCTGGGTCCCAAGAGACCCAGTACTTC
CDR3aa: CASPEAGSQETQYF

j_gene: TRBJ2-2
v_gene: TRBV5-1
abundance: many
d_gene: TRBD2
len: 15
CDR3nt: TGCGCCAGCCACCTAGCGGGGGCGAACACCGGGGAGCTGTTTTTT
CDR3aa: CASHLAGANTGELFF

j_gene: TRBJ1-6
v_gene: TRBV12-3/TRBV12-4
abundance: few
d_gene: -
len: 15
CDR3nt: TGTGCCAGCAGACCTTTCAGGGATGTTAATTCACCCCTCCACTTT
CDR3aa: CASRPFRDVNSPLHF

j_gene: TRBJ1-5
v_gene: TRBV2
abundance: few
d_gene: -
len: 14
CDR3nt: TGTGCCAGCAGCATCGAGGTTAGCAATCAGCCCCAGCATTTT
CDR3aa: CASSIEVSNQPQHF

j_gene: TRBJ2-5
v_gene: TRBV29-1
abundance: -
d_gene: TRBD2
len: 14
CDR3nt: TGCAGCGTTGGACTAGCGGGACAGGGTGAGACCCAGTACTTC
CDR3aa: CSVGLAGQGETQYF

j_gene: TRBJ1-2
v_gene: TRBV12-3/TRBV12-4
abundance: -
d_gene: -
len: 12
CDR3nt: TGTGCCAGCCGCCGGGAGGCTGGGGGCTACACCTTC
CDR3aa: CASRREAGGYTF

j_gene: TRBJ2-6
v_gene: TRBV20-1
abundance: -
d_gene: -
len: 15
CDR3nt: TGCAGTGCTAGAGATCAAGTCTCTGGGGCCAACGTCCTGACTTTC
CDR3aa: CSARDQVSGANVLTF

j_gene: TRBJ1-2
v_gene: TRBV10-3
abundance: few
d_gene: -
len: 13
CDR3nt: TGTGCCATCACCAGGACGGCCTCACAGGGCTACACCTTC
CDR3aa: CAITRTASQGYTF

j_gene: TRBJ2-1
v_gene: TRBV3-1
abundance: -
d_gene: -
len: 17
CDR3nt: TGTGCCTGCTGCCAAGACCCCACTCCGCTCCCCTACAATGAGCAGTTCTTC
CDR3aa: CACCQDPTPLPYNEQFF

j_gene: TRBJ1-1
v_gene: TRBV12-3/TRBV12-4
abundance: many
d_gene: -
len: 13
CDR3nt: TGTGCCAGCAGCCCAACACGGAACACTGAAGCTTTCTTT
CDR3aa: CASSPTRNTEAFF

j_gene: TRBJ2-1
v_gene: TRBV5-5
abundance: few
d_gene: TRBD2
len: 15
CDR3nt: TGTGCCAGCAGCTTGGCGCTACTAGCGGGATATGAGCAGTTCTTC
CDR3aa: CASSLALLAGYEQFF

j_gene: TRBJ1-2
v_gene: TRBV6-5
abundance: few
d_gene: -
len: 14
CDR3nt: TGTGCCAGCAGTTACTCGAGGCAGGGCGGTGGCTACACCTTC
CDR3aa: CASSYSRQGGGYTF

j_gene: TRBJ2-5
v_gene: TRBV27
abundance: few
d_gene: -
len: 15
CDR3nt: TGTGCCAGCAGTTCCACCTCCCGGGGAAGAGAGACCCAGTACTTC
CDR3aa: CASSSTSRGRETQYF

j_gene: TRBJ2-2
v_gene: TRBV3-1
abundance: few
d_gene: -
len: 13
CDR3nt: TGTGCCAGCACACCCGGACGAACCGGGGAGCTGTTTTTT
CDR3aa: CASTPGRTGELFF

j_gene: TRBJ2-5
v_gene: TRBV4-2
abundance: -
d_gene: TRBD2
len: 16
CDR3nt: TGTGCCAGCAGCCCGGTGGGACTAGCGGGGGAAGAGACCCAGTACTTC
CDR3aa: CASSPVGLAGEETQYF

j_gene: TRBJ2-7
v_gene: TRBV27
abundance: -
d_gene: -
len: 13
CDR3nt: TGTGCCAACCTCCGGGACACCACCTACGAGCAGTACTTC
CDR3aa: CANLRDTTYEQYF

j_gene: TRBJ2-1
v_gene: TRBV4-3
abundance: few
d_gene: -
len: 14
CDR3nt: TGCGCCAGCAGCCAAGAATTACGGGCCAGCGAGCAGTTCTTC
CDR3aa: CASSQELRASEQFF

j_gene: TRBJ2-2
v_gene: TRBV20-1
abundance: -
d_gene: -
len: 15
CDR3nt: TGCAGTGCTAGGGGTTTTCGTCGAAGCACCGGGGAGCTGTTTTTT
CDR3aa: CSARGFRRSTGELFF

j_gene: TRBJ1-1
v_gene: TRBV3-1
abundance: -
d_gene: TRBD1
len: 16
CDR3nt: TGTGCCAGCAGCCAACCTTTCGGGACAGGGTTCACTGAAGCTTTCTTT
CDR3aa: CASSQPFGTGFTEAFF

j_gene: TRBJ1-2
v_gene: TRBV5-1
abundance: -
d_gene: -
len: 13
CDR3nt: TGCGCCAGCACGTCGGGGTTGGATAGAGGCTACACCTTC
CDR3aa: CASTSGLDRGYTF